The T cell receptor beta chain under discussion was sequenced for a study of T cells after yellow fever vaccination. Overall study context: It was with CD3, CD45RA, CCR7 and CD95 that the EM, EMRA, CM and Tscm memory subsets were sorted. General study results and limits: In FACS-sorted repertoires, abundant clonotypes from the bulk population could appear as contaminants.

The ends lost 5 bases at V and 8 bases at J; junction bases unmatched: 15. Germline lookup yields CDR1 DFQATT and CDR2 SNEGSKA (reference sequence). The length of the CDR3 is 15 residues. In making TCR cDNA, 5'RACE template switching added a universal primer site and UMIs to it. TCRdb independently ran MiXCR on the 5' RACE reads; one entry per CDR3 protein. This sample yields 25,000 to 35,000 distinct CDR3 sequences, of which over 5% are seen a single time; approximately 25% belongs to the top ten. The V and J genes are TRBV20-1 and TRBJ1-2; 9 bases map to TRBD1. The specimen comprised PBMCs, either bulk or a sorted T-cell subset (CD4+, CD8+, memory, or dextramer-sorted; not recorded which), sampled on the day of the yellow fever booster vaccination. This clonotype originated in a man aged 25-45 years who received the YFV17D yellow fever vaccine. The CDR3 is CSALPPGQGFEGYTF. The CDR3 DNA reads as TGCAGTGCTTTACCTCCGGGACAGGGCTTTGAAGGCTACACCTTC.